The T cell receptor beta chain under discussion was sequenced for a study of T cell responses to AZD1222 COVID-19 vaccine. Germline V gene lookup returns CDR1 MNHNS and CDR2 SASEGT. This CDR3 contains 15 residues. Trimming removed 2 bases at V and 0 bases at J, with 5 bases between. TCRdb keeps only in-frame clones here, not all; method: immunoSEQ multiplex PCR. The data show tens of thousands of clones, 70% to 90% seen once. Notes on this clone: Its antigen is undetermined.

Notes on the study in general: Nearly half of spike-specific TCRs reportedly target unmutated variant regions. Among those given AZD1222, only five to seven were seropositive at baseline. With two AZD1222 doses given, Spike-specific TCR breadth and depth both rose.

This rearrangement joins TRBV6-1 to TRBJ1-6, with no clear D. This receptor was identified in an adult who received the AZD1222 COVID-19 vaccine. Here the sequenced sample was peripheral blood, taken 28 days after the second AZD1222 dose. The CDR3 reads CASSEQSSYNSPLHF. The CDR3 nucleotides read TGTGCCAGCAGTGAACAGAGCTCCTATAATTCACCCCTCCACTTT.